Below are 29 T cell receptor beta chains sequenced from a single sample in a study of blood T cells in healthy people across ages. A second PCR, run for about 6 to 11 cycles, used a sample-barcoded 5' primer plus a J-beta primer mix. TCRdb used MiXCR to reprocess the 5' RACE reads, holding one entry per CDR3 protein. The sample has approximately 760,000 distinct CDR3 sequences, approximately 25% seen once. These data also formed part of another study, on T cells of mothers and their children.

The sequencing sample was made of blood. The receptors derive from a boy between 10 and 17 years old in good health.

The V and J genes are TRBV20-1 and TRBJ2-5, with 8 bases identical to TRBD1. The CDR3 runs 14 residues. V shed 5 bases, J shed 2 bases, and the junction held 7 bases outside the gene matches. Germline V gene sequence: CDR1 DFQATT, CDR2 SNEGSKA (reference sequence). The CDR3 sequence is CSAGRDRGQETQYF. The DNA of the CDR3 is TGCAGTGCTGGTCGTGACAGGGGTCAAGAGACCCAGTACTTC.

This clonotype was counted between two and nine times. The chain carries TRBV3-1 and TRBJ2-5; D is unclear. V was trimmed by 2 bases and J by 4 bases, leaving 17 bases between them. This CDR3 contains 16 residues. Germline V gene data show CDR1 as LGHDT and CDR2 as YNNKEL (reference sequence). DNA for the CDR3: TGTGCCAGCAGCCAACGGTCTCCCCGCTTCGGAGAGACCCAGTACTTC. Encoded protein: CASSQRSPRFGETQYF.

The table lists this clonotype with a few counts. This sequence joins TRBV4-1 and TRBJ2-1; 7 bases fit TRBD2. The J call is uncertain, as TRBJ2-7 better fits the DNA end. Per germline, CDR1 MGHRA and CDR2 YSYEKL. This CDR3 contains 15 residues. The CDR3 DNA reads as TGCGCCAGCAGCCAAGAGTTCCGGGAGGCCTACGAGCAGTACTTC. Translated: CASSQEFREAYEQYF.

The chain joins TRBV2 to TRBJ2-4, with 14 bases fitting TRBD2. The V gene end was trimmed by 6 bases and the J gene end by 7 bases; junction bases not matched to a gene: 8. The CDR3 covers 16 residues. Germline lookup yields CDR1 SNHLY and CDR2 FYNNEI. CDR3 coding DNA: TGTGCCAGCAGCGATGGGACTAGCGGGAGCCAGAACATTCAGTACTTC. Its translation is CASSDGTSGSQNIQYF.

This clonotype was picked up a small number of times. V usage is TRBV27 and J usage is TRBJ1-1; D is ambiguous. The CDR3 has 13 residues. Germline values: CDR1 MNHEY, CDR2 SMNVEV (reference sequence). V was pared by 8 bases and J by 3 bases, with 13 bases between. CDR3 DNA sequence: TGTGCCAGCGGCCTAGACAAACACACTGAAGCTTTCTTT. Amino acid sequence: CASGLDKHTEAFF.

V gene TRBV28 combines with J gene TRBJ1-3; D ambiguous. The length of the CDR3 is 13 residues. The V gene lost 6 bases and the J gene lost 3 bases, with 9 bases spanning the gap. Germline V gene data show CDR1 as MDHEN and CDR2 as SYDVKM. The CDR3 bases are TGTGCCAGCAGGAGGACTGATGGAAACACCATATATTTT. Encoded protein: CASRRTDGNTIYF.

This clonotype has only one observation. The V call is TRBV7-2, the J call TRBJ2-5, with D maybe TRBD2 (6 bases). This CDR3 is 16 amino acids long. CDR1 and CDR2 from the germline V gene are SGHTA and FQGNSA. Trimming left V 4 bases short and J 5 bases short, with 20 bases between. CDR3 sequence (DNA): TGTGCCAGCAGCTCCGAAGTCCGGCGGGGTTATGAGACCCAGTACTTC. It specifies CASSSEVRRGYETQYF.

The rearrangement joins TRBV20-1 to TRBJ2-5, with D tentatively TRBD1 or TRBD2 (5 bases each). The end of the DNA fits TRBJ2-7 better, so the J call may be wrong. Germline-derived CDR1 and CDR2 are DFQATT and SNEGSKA (reference sequence). CDR3 length equals 13 residues. In DNA form, the CDR3 reads TGCAGTGCTAAACGGTCAGGGAGCTACGAGCAGTACTTC. Protein: CSAKRSGSYEQYF.

CDR3 amino acids: CASTRARGNYGYTF. CDR3 DNA: TGTGCCAGCACTCGAGCAAGGGGGAACTATGGCTACACCTTC. The V call is TRBV6-5, the J call TRBJ1-2; tentatively, D is TRBD1 (6 bases). Trimming stripped 7 bases from V and 2 bases from J, with 14 bases between. The CDR3 contains 14 residues. Germline CDR1 MNHEY, CDR2 SVGAGI.

This clonotype was detected many times. This rearrangement joins TRBV5-1 to TRBJ2-7; 7 bases match TRBD1. Per the germline V gene, CDR1 is SGHRS and CDR2 is YFSETQ. The CDR3 consists of 15 residues. The trim removed 4 bases at V and 2 bases at J, leaving 9 bases unmatched. As DNA, the CDR3 is TGCGCCAGCAGCACCTCGACAGGGTCAGCCTACGAGCAGTACTTC. Its protein is CASSTSTGSAYEQYF.

J is TRBJ1-4 and V is TRBV27; D perhaps matches TRBD1 (5 bases). The CDR3 contains 14 residues. Looked up from germline, CDR1 is MNHEY and CDR2 is SMNVEV (reference sequence). The V end was cut by 5 bases, the J end by 8 bases, with 15 bases between. The CDR3 nucleotides are TGTGCCAGCAGTACGACAGTGGGGGGAGAAAAACTGTTTTTT. Translation: CASSTTVGGEKLFF.

The chain recombines TRBV5-6 with TRBJ1-2; 8 positions agree with TRBD1. The CDR3 is 16 amino acids. The germline CDR1 and CDR2 sequences are SGHDT and YYEEEE. Unmatched junction bases numbered 11, after V lost 2 bases and J lost 5 bases. In nucleotides, the CDR3 is TGTGCCAGCAGCTTTTATACGGGACAGGTTCAGTATGGCTACACCTTC. It specifies CASSFYTGQVQYGYTF.

The chain has TRBV24-1 and TRBJ2-1; weak D call: TRBD1 (5 bases). V lost 8 bases to trimming and J lost 4 bases, with 14 bases between them. Germline CDR1 is KGHDR and CDR2 is SFDVKD. This CDR3 spans 14 amino acids. For the CDR3, the DNA is TGTGCCACCAAACGACAGAGCCTATACAATGAGCAGTTCTTC. It translates to CATKRQSLYNEQFF.

A note on this clonotype: The junction does not match germline at one end; this may be a read error. The CDR3 loop is CVSSAGPHPSTDTQYF. DNA for the CDR3: TGTGTCAGCAGCGCCGGGCCCCACCCTAGCACAGATACGCAGTATTTT. The genes are TRBV7-2 and TRBJ2-3, with unresolved D. Looked up from germline, CDR1 is SGHTA and CDR2 is FQGNSA. The CDR3 runs to 16 residues.

This sequence joins TRBV29-1 and TRBJ2-5, with D unclear. The J call could be wrong; TRBJ2-1 is a better fit for the DNA end. CDR1 SQVTM and CDR2 ANQGSEA come from the germline V gene. The CDR3 covers 13 residues. The CDR3 DNA is TGCAGCGTTGCGGCCGACCGGCCAAATGAGCAGTTCTTC. It specifies CSVAADRPNEQFF.

The table lists this clonotype with a few counts. The rearrangement links TRBV3-1 to TRBJ1-4; 12 bases align to TRBD1. This CDR3 is 16 amino acids long. CDR1 and CDR2 from the germline V gene are LGHDT and YNNKEL (reference sequence). Trimming at V came to 5 bases and at J to 8 bases, leaving 9 bases not matched to a gene. The CDR3 DNA reads as TGTGCCAGCAGCGGATCCGGGACAGGGGGCAAGGAAAAACTGTTTTTT. This translates into CASSGSGTGGKEKLFF.

The V gene is TRBV19, the J gene TRBJ1-2; TRBD1 matches at 10 bases. With V trimmed by 7 bases and J by 7 bases, 12 bases remained unmatched. This CDR3 contains 15 residues. CDR1 is LNHDA and CDR2 is SQIVND in the germline V gene (reference sequence). CDR3 sequence (DNA): TGTGCCAGTACCCCAGGATGGACAGGGGGAATTGGCTACACCTTC. This translates into CASTPGWTGGIGYTF. The variable domain in full, completed from reference TRBV19 and TRBJ1-2, reads DGGITQSPKYLFRKEGQNVTLSCEQNLNHDAMYWYRQDPGQGLRLIYYSQIVNDFQKGDIAEGYSVSREKKESFPLTVTSAQKNPTAFYLCASTPGWTGGIGYTFGSGTRLTVV.

This clonotype was seen a handful of times. The V gene is TRBV6-2 or TRBV6-3, the J gene TRBJ1-5; a possible D gene is TRBD1 (5 bases). Germline CDR1 MNHEY, CDR2 SVGEGT. Trimming cost V 4 bases and J 6 bases, with 7 bases left between them. This CDR3 comprises 12 residues. The CDR3, as DNA: TGTGCCAGCAGTTTGGGGCTTCAGCCCCAGCATTTT. This encodes CASSLGLQPQHF.

This clonotype has only a few counts. The chain uses TRBV6-2 or TRBV6-3 and TRBJ2-3; tentative D call: TRBD1 (6 bases). Germline CDR1 MNHEY, CDR2 SVGEGT. There are 17 residues in the CDR3. Trimming stripped 8 bases from V and 2 bases from J, with 23 bases between. This CDR3 reads CASRLTLTGLHTDTQYF. The CDR3 DNA is TGTGCCAGCCGCCTCACGTTGACAGGCCTCCACACAGATACGCAGTATTTT.

The sample holds a few counts of this clonotype. J is TRBJ2-5 and V is TRBV11-2; no clear D. Matching the DNA end better, TRBJ2-1 makes the J call doubtful. The CDR3 totals 17 residues. CDR1 SGHAT and CDR2 FQNNGV come from the germline V gene. The CDR3 is CASSSLHYRTKYNEQFF. The CDR3 coding sequence is TGTGCCAGCAGCTCTCTACATTACCGGACCAAATACAATGAGCAGTTCTTC.

This clonotype was detected only a few times. V usage is TRBV20-1 and J usage is TRBJ2-5; TRBD2 matches 11 bases. CDR1 and CDR2 from the germline V gene are DFQATT and SNEGSKA (reference sequence). The V gene end was trimmed by 0 bases and the J gene end by 0 bases; junction bases not matched to a gene: 15. CDR3 length equals 20 residues. CDR3 loop: CSARDLGLAGGKTHQETQYF. The DNA of the CDR3 is TGCAGTGCTAGAGATCTGGGGCTAGCGGGGGGTAAGACCCACCAAGAGACCCAGTACTTC.

This clonotype was counted a few times. The V call is TRBV7-2, the J call TRBJ2-5; 9 bases align to TRBD2. V was clipped by 4 bases and J by 1 base; unmatched bases: 10. From germline, CDR1 is SGHTA and CDR2 FQGNSA. The CDR3 has 17 residues. The CDR3 reads CASSSGREGIRQETQYF. In nucleotides, the CDR3 is TGTGCCAGCAGCTCCGGGCGGGAGGGGATCCGCCAAGAGACCCAGTACTTC.

This clonotype was recorded once. The chain employs TRBV20-1 and TRBJ2-5, with TRBD2 matching over 7 bases. V shed 6 bases and J 2 bases; nucleotides not matched to a gene: 6. Germline V gene sequence: CDR1 DFQATT, CDR2 SNEGSKA (reference sequence). The CDR3 loop spans 13 amino acids. The CDR3 nucleotides are TGCAGTGCGTACGGGACTAATCAAGAGACCCAGTACTTC. Its translation is CSAYGTNQETQYF.

The V and J genes are TRBV29-1 and TRBJ2-2; D is uncertain. The CDR3 sequence is 16 residues long. V was clipped by 1 base and J by 0 bases, with 12 bases between them. Germline lookup yields CDR1 SQVTM and CDR2 ANQGSEA. The DNA for the CDR3 is TGCAGCGTTGAAGGGGTCGGATATGCGAACACCGGGGAGCTGTTTTTT. Residues: CSVEGVGYANTGELFF.

V is TRBV20-1 and J is TRBJ2-1, with D perhaps matching TRBD1 or TRBD2 (5 bases each). The DNA end is a closer match to TRBJ2-5, so the J assignment may be wrong. There are 13 residues in the CDR3. CDR1 and CDR2 from the germline V gene are DFQATT and SNEGSKA (reference sequence). The chain's CDR3 is CSARVKGRETQYF. DNA of the CDR3: TGCAGTGCTAGAGTCAAGGGACGAGAGACCCAGTACTTC.

This rearrangement joins TRBV28 to TRBJ1-6; no clear D. Germline CDR1 is MDHEN and CDR2 is SYDVKM. V shed 3 bases and J shed 0 bases, with 9 bases lying between them. This CDR3 contains 16 residues. The CDR3 bases are TGTGCCAGCAGTTTGGGGATTAGCTCCTATAATTCACCCCTCCACTTT. Its protein product is CASSLGISSYNSPLHF.

V usage is TRBV4-3 and J usage is TRBJ2-5; 9 bases are shared with TRBD1. Germline values: CDR1 LGHNA, CDR2 YSLEER. The ends lost 0 bases at V and 2 bases at J; junction bases unmatched: 4. The CDR3 runs to 16 residues. The CDR3 loop is CASSQEGQGTQETQYF. The CDR3 DNA sequence: TGCGCCAGCAGCCAAGAGGGACAGGGTACTCAAGAGACCCAGTACTTC.

There are many counts of this clonotype. The rearrangement joins TRBV29-1 to TRBJ2-7, with D hard to call. The CDR3 covers 12 residues. The V end was cut by 2 bases, the J end by 0 bases, with 5 bases between. Germline V gene lookup returns CDR1 SQVTM and CDR2 ANQGSEA. CDR3: CSVEQDSYEQYF. DNA for the CDR3: TGCAGCGTTGAACAGGACTCCTACGAGCAGTACTTC.

This clonotype was detected only a few times. The chain joins TRBV6-6 to TRBJ2-5; D remains unclear. The CDR3 sequence is 14 residues long. The germline V and J ends were trimmed by 0 bases and 2 bases, with 7 bases remaining between them. Germline values: CDR1 MNHNY, CDR2 SVGAGI (reference sequence). The CDR3 is CASSYSKFQETQYF. CDR3 DNA sequence: TGTGCCAGCAGTTACTCGAAGTTTCAAGAGACCCAGTACTTC.